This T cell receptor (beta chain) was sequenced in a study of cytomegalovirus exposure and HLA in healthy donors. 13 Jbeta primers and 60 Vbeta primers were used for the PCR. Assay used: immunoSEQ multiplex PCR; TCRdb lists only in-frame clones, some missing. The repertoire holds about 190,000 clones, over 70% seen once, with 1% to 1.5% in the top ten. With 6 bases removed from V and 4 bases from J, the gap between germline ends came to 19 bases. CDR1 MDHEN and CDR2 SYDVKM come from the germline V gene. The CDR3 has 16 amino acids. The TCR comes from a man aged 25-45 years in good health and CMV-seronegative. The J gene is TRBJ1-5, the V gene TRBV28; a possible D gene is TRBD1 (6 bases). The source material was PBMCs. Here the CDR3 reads CASSSPQGLSNQPQHF. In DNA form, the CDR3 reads TGTGCCAGCAGCTCCCCACAGGGCCTGTCAAATCAGCCCCAGCATTTT.